Listed below are T cell receptor beta chains from one sample, sequenced in a study of OX40 agonist ivuxolimab in advanced cancers. TCRdb keeps only in-frame clones here, not all; method: immunoSEQ multiplex PCR. The sample carries around 39,000 clones, under 85% recorded once. The starting material was CD4+ or CD8+ T cells sorted from blood, obtained in a trial of the OX40 agonist ivuxolimab. The receptor set was obtained from an adult with an advanced solid tumor such as melanoma, head and neck, liver or kidney cancer. CDR3s include the opening cysteine and the closing phenylalanine or tryptophan.

>TRBJ1-1|TRBV4-2
CASSLSRATTEAFF
>TRBJ2-5|TRBV9
CASSVTDQETQYF
>TRBJ2-5|TRBV28
CASSGDSLETQYF
>TRBJ2-5|TRBV5-1
CASRGGETQYF
>TRBJ2-5|TRBV4-1
CASRNLQGRETQYF
>TRBJ1-2|TRBV28
CASSVQGAGGYTF
>TRBJ2-1|TRBV7-3
CASSLLAGGWNEQFF
>TRBJ1-2|TRBV5-1
CASSLAWGTENGYTF
>TRBJ1-4|TRBV28
CASSLGGSTNEKLFF
>TRBJ2-3|TRBV7-8
CASSRSTGGGGDTQYF
>TRBJ1-2|TRBV10-1
CASSERWPRNYGYTF
>TRBJ1-1|TRBV7-9
CASSQQGGLNTEAFF
>TRBJ1-3|TRBV28
CASLGTGASSGNTIYF
>TRBJ2-5|TRBV7-9
CASNLGETQYF
>TRBJ2-1|TRBV4-2
CASSQGTSGATSSYNEQFF
>TRBJ1-2|TRBV9
CASSVDGSPAYGYTF
>TRBJ1-2|TRBV5-4
CASSLVGDRIPIDYGYTF
>TRBJ1-2|TRBV14
CASSYDGVVGYTF
>TRBJ1-2|TRBV7-9
CASSYTGGGYTF
>TRBJ1-5|TRBV6-5
CASSLGRSIQPQHF
>TRBJ2-5|TRBV6-1
CATQGQIDETQYF
>TRBJ1-1|TRBV28
CASSPGTVGGNTEAFF
>TRBJ1-3|TRBV5-1
CASSLPTSGNTIYF
>TRBJ1-5|TRBV25-1
CASSALGQGGNQPQHF
>TRBJ1-2|TRBV6-5
CASSGDRADGYTF
>TRBJ1-1|TRBV2
CASTPEVLNTEAFF
>TRBJ2-7|TRBV4-1
CASSQGAPGRITYEQYF
>TRBJ2-7|TRBV6-5
CASRTIAGGRFEQYF
>TRBJ2-2|TRBV2
CASRQRENTGELFF
>TRBJ2-1|TRBV28
CASSPNAPARGFF
>TRBJ2-5|TRBV27
CASSSGQADAETQYF
>TRBJ2-5|TRBV2
CASSFDRGQETQYF
>TRBJ1-1|TRBV6-1
CATSDRVGNTEAFF
>TRBJ2-5|TRBV13
CASSWRLAGDPQETQYF
>TRBJ2-3|TRBV10-3
CAISESTDTQYF
>TRBJ2-7|TRBV11-2
CASSGTGGLYEQYF
>TRBJ1-1|TRBV18
CASTLQVVNTEAFF